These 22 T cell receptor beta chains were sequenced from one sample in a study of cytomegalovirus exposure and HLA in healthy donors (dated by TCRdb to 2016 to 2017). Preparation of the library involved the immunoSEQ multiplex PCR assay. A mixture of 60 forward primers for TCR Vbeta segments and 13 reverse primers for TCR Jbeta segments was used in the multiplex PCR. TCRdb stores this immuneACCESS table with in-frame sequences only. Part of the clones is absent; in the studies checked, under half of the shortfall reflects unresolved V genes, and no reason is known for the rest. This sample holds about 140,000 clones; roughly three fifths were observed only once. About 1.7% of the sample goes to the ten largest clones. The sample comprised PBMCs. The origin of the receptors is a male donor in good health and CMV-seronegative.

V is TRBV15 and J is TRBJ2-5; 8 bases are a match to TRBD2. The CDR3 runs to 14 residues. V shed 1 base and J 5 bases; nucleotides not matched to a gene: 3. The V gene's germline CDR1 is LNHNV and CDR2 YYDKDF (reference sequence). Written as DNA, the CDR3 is TGTGCCACCAGCAGAGCGGGAGGGCTGGAGACCCAGTACTTC. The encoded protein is CATSRAGGLETQYF. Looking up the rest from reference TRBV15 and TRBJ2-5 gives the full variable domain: DAMVIQNPRYQVTQFGKPVTLSCSQTLNHNVMYWYQQKSSQAPKLLFHYYDKDFNNEADTPDNFQSRRPNTSFCFLDIRSPGLGDTAMYLCATSRAGGLETQYFGPGTRLLVL.

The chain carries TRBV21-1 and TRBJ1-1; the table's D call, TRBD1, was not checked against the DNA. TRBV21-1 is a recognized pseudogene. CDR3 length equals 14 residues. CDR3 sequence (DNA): TGTGCCAGCAAAGGGACAGGGCGGGACACTGAAGCTTTCTTT. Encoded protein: CASKGTGRDTEAFF.

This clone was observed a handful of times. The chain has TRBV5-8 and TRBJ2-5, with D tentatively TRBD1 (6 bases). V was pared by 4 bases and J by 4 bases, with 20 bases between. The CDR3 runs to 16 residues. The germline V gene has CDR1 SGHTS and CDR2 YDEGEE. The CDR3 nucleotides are TGTGCCAGCAGCGACCCCCTGAGGGGGTTACTAGAGACCCAGTACTTC. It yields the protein CASSDPLRGLLETQYF.

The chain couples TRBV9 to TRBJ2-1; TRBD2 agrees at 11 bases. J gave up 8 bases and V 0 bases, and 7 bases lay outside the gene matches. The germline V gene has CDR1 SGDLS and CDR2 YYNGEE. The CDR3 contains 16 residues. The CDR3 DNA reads TGTGCCAGCAGCGTAGGTCCCATAGCGGGGGGGCATGAGCAGTTCTTC. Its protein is CASSVGPIAGGHEQFF.

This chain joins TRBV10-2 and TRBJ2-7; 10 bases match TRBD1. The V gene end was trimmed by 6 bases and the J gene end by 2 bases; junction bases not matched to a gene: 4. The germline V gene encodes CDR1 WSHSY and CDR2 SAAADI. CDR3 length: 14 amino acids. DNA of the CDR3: TGCGCCAGCAGGGGAGGGACAGGGGCCTACGAGCAGTACTTC. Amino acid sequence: CASRGGTGAYEQYF.

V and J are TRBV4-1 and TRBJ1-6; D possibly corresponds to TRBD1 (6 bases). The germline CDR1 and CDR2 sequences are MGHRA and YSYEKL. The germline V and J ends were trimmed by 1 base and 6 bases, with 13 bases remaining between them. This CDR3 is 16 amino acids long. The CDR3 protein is CASSQVYRDGNSPLHF. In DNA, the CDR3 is TGCGCCAGCAGCCAAGTTTACAGGGATGGTAATTCACCCCTCCACTTT.

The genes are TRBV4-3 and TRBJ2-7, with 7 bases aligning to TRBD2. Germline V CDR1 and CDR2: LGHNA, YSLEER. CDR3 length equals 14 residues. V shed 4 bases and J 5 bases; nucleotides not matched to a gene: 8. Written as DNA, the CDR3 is TGCGCCAGCAGCCCGGGGAGGGAAGTCCACGAGCAGTACTTC. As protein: CASSPGREVHEQYF.

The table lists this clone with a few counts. CDR3 in amino acids: CASSFSVGGLHF. In DNA, the CDR3 is TGTGCCAGCAGCTTCTCAGTAGGGGGCCTCCACTTT. The chain has TRBV7-9 and TRBJ1-6, with a weak D call TRBD1 (6 bases). Germline CDR1 SEHNR, CDR2 FQNEAQ (reference sequence). Trimming pared 3 bases from V and 15 bases from J, leaving 12 bases between. CDR3 size: 12 residues. The variable domain in full, completed from reference TRBV7-9 and TRBJ1-6, reads DTGVSQNPRHKITKRGQNVTFRCDPISEHNRLYWYRQTLGQGPEFLTYFQNEAQLEKSRLLSDRFSAERPKGSFSTLEIQRTEQGDSAMYLCASSFSVGGLHFGNGTRLTVT.

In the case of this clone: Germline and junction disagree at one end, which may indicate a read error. The CDR3 is CASSPFSGTGDYGYPF. The CDR3 coding sequence is TGTGCCAGCTCACCCTTCTCCGGGACAGGGGACTATGGCTACCCCTTC. The chain is built from TRBV18 and TRBJ1-2; the match to TRBD1 covers 10 bases. CDR1 is KGHSH, CDR2 LQKENI, per germline. This CDR3 is 16 amino acids long.

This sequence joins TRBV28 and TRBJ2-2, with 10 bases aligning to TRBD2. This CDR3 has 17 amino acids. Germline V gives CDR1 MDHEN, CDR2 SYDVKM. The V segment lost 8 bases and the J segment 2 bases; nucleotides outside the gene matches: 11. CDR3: CASRGASGGPNTGELFF. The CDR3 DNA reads TGTGCCAGCCGAGGGGCTAGCGGGGGCCCCAACACCGGGGAGCTGTTTTTT.

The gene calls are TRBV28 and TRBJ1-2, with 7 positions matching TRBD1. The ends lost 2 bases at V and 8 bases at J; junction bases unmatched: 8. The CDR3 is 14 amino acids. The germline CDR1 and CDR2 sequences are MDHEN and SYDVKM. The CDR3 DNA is TGTGCCAGCAGTTTACGAGGGCAGGGGGGAGGCTACACCTTC. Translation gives CASSLRGQGGGYTF.

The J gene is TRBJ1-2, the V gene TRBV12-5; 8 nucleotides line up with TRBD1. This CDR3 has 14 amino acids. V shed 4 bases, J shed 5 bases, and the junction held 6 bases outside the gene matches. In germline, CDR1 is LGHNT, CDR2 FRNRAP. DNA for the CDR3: TGTGCTAGTGGTTCTGGACAGGGACGATATGGCTACACCTTC. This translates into CASGSGQGRYGYTF.

This chain's CDR3 is CASSLFPKSYEQYF. The CDR3 nucleotides are TGTGCCAGCAGCTTGTTTCCTAAATCCTACGAGCAGTACTTC. V is TRBV5-4 and J is TRBJ2-7; D not certain. Germline CDR1 and CDR2: SGHNT and YYREEE (reference sequence). This CDR3 has 14 amino acids. V gave up 1 base and J gave up 1 base, with 9 bases separating them.

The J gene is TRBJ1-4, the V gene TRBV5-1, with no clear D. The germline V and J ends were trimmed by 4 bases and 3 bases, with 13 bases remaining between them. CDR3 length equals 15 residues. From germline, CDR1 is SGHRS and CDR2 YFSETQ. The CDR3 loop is CASSPYSGSNEKLFF. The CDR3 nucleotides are TGCGCCAGCAGCCCGTATTCGGGGTCTAATGAAAAACTGTTTTTT.

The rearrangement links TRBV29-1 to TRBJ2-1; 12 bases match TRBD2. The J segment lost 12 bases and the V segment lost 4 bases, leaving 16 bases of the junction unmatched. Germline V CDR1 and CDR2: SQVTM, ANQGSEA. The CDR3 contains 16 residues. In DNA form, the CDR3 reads TGCAGCGTTGGGAACAGGACTAGCGGGGCCTCTAGAGGGCAGTTCTTC. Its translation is CSVGNRTSGASRGQFF.

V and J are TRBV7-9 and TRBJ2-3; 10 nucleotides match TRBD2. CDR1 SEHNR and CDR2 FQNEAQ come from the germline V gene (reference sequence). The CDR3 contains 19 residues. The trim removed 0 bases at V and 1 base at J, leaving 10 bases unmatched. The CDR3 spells CASSLARASGGFGTDTQYF. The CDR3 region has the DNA TGTGCCAGCAGCTTAGCGCGGGCTAGCGGGGGTTTCGGCACAGATACGCAGTATTTT.

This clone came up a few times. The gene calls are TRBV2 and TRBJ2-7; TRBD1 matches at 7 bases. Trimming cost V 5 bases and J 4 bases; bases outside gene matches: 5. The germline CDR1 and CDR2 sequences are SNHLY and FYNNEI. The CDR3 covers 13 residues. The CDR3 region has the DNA TGTGCCAGCAGTTTAGACAGGGAGTACGAGCAGTACTTC. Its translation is CASSLDREYEQYF.

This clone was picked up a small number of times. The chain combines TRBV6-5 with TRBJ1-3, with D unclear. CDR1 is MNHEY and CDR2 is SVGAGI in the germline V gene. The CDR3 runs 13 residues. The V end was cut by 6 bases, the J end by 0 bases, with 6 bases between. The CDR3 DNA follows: TGTGCCAGCAGGGTTAGCTCTGGAAACACCATATATTTT. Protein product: CASRVSSGNTIYF.

The CDR3 reads CASSLVGTTVTYEQYF. The DNA for the CDR3 is TGTGCCAGCAGCTTGGTCGGAACGACAGTTACGTACGAGCAGTACTTC. V gene TRBV5-6 combines with J gene TRBJ2-7; a possible D gene is TRBD1 (5 bases). Germline V gives CDR1 SGHDT, CDR2 YYEEEE. This CDR3 is 16 amino acids long. V was pared by 0 bases and J by 4 bases, with 17 bases between.

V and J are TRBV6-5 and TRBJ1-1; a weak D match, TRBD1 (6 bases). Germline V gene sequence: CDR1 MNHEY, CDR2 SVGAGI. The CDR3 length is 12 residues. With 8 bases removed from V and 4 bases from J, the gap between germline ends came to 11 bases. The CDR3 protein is CASGRGSTEAFF. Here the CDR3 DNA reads TGTGCCAGCGGGAGGGGGAGCACTGAAGCTTTCTTT.

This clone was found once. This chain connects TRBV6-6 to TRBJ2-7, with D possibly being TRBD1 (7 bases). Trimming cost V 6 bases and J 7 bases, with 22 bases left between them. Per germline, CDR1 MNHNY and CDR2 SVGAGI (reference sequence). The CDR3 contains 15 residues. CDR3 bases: TGTGCCAGCAGCCTCACCCGGGACAGCGGAGGGGAGCAGTACTTC. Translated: CASSLTRDSGGEQYF.

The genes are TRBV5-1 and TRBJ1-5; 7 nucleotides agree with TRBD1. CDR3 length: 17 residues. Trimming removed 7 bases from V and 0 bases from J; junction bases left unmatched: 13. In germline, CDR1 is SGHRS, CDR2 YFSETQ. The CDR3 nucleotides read TGCGCCAGCCCCCCCCTGGGACAGAAATATAGCAATCAGCCCCAGCATTTT. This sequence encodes CASPPLGQKYSNQPQHF. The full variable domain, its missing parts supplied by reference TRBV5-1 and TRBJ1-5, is KAGVTQTPRYLIKTRGQQVTLSCSPISGHRSVSWYQQTPGQGLQFLFEYFSETQRNKGNFPGRFSGRQFSNSRSEMNVSTLELGDSALYLCASPPLGQKYSNQPQHFGDGTRLSIL.